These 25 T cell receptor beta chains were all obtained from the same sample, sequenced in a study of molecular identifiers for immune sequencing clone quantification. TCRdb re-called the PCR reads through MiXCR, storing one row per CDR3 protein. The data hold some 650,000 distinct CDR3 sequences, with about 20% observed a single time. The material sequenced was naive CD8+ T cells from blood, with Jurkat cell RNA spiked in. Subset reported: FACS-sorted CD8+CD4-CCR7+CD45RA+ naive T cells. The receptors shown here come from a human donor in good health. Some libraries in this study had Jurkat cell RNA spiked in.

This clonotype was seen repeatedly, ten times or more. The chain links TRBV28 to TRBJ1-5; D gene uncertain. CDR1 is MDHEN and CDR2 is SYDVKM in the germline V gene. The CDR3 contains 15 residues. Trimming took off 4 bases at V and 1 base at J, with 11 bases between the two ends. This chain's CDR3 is CASSWGGVSNQPQHF. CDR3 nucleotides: TGTGCCAGCAGTTGGGGAGGAGTAAGCAATCAGCCCCAGCATTTT.

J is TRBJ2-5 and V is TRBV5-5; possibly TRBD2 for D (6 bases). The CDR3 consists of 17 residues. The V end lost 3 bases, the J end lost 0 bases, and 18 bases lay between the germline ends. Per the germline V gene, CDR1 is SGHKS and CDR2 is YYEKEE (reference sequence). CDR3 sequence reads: CASSSLRDPIDQETQYF. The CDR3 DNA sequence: TGTGCCAGCAGCTCGCTGCGGGACCCAATCGACCAAGAGACCCAGTACTTC.

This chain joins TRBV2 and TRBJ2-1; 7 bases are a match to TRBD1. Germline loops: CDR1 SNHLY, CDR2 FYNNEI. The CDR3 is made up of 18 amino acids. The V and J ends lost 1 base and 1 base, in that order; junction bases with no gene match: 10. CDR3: CASSEGSWTGFSYNEQFF. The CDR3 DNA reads TGTGCCAGCAGTGAAGGGTCTTGGACAGGTTTTTCCTACAATGAGCAGTTCTTC.

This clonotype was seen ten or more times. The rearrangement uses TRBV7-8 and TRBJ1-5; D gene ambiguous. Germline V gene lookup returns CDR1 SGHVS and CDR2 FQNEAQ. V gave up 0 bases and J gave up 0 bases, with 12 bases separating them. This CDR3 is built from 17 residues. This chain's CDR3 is CASSLALRHYSNQPQHF. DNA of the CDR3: TGTGCCAGCAGCTTAGCCCTACGACACTATAGCAATCAGCCCCAGCATTTT.

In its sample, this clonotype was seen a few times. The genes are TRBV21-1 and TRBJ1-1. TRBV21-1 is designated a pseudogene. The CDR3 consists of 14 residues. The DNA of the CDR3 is TGTGCCAGCAGTAATGACGGAATGAACACTGAAGCTTTCTTT. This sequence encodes CASSNDGMNTEAFF.

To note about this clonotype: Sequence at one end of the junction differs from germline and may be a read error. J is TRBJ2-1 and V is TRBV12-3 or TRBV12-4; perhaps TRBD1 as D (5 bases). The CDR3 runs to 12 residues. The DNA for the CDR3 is TGTGCCGGCAGTCCCCAGGGAAATGAGCAGTTCTTC. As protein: CAGSPQGNEQFF.

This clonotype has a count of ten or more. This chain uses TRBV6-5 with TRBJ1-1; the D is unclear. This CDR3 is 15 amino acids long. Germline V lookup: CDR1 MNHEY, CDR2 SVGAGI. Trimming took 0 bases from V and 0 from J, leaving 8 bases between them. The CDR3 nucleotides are TGTGCCAGCAGTTACTCGGTTTCAGTGAACACTGAAGCTTTCTTT. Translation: CASSYSVSVNTEAFF.

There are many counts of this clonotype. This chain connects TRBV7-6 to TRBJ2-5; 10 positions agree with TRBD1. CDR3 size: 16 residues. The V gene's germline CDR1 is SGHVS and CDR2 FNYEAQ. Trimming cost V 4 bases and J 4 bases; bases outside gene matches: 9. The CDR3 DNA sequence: TGTGCCAGCAGCTGGGAAGAAGGACAGGGGGGAGAGACCCAGTACTTC. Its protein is CASSWEEGQGGETQYF.

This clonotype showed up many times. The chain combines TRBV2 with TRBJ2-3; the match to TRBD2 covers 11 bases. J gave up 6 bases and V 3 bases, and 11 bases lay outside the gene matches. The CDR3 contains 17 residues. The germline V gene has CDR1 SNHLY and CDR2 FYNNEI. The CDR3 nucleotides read TGTGCCAGCAGTGATGTAGCTAGCGGGGGGCCCGCGGATACGCAGTATTTT. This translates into CASSDVASGGPADTQYF.

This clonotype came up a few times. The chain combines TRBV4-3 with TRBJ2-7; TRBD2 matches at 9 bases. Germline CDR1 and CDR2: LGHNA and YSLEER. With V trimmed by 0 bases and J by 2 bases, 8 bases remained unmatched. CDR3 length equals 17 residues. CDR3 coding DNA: TGCGCCAGCAGCCAAGACCTTCCACTAGCGGGTCCCTACGAGCAGTACTTC. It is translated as CASSQDLPLAGPYEQYF.

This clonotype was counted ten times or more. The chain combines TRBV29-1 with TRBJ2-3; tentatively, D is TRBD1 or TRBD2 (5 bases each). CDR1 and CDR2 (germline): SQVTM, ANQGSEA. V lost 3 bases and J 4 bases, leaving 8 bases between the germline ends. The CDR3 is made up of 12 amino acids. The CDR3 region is CSVDEGPDTQYF. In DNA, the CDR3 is TGCAGCGTTGATGAGGGGCCAGATACGCAGTATTTT.

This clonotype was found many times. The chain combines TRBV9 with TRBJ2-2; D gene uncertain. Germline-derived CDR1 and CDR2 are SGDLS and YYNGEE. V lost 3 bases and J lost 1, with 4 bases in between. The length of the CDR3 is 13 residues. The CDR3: CASSGQNTGELFF. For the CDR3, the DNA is TGTGCCAGCAGCGGGCAGAACACCGGGGAGCTGTTTTTT.

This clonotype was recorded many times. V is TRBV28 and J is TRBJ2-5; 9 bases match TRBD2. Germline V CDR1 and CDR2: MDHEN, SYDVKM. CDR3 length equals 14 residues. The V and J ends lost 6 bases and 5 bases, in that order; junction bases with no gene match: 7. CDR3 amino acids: CASRNSGGGETQYF. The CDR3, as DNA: TGTGCCAGCAGAAATAGCGGGGGCGGGGAGACCCAGTACTTC.

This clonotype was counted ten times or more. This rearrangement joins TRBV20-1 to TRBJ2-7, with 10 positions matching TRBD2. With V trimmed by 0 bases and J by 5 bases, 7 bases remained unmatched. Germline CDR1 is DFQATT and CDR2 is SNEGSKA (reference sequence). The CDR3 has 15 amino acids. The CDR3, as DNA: TGCAGTGCTAGAGAGCCACTAGCGGGATTCGACGAGCAGTACTTC. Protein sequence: CSAREPLAGFDEQYF.

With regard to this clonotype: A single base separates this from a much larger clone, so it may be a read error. The CDR3 DNA reads TGTGCCAGCACCACAAGGGGACCCTATACGCAGTATTTT. This sequence encodes CASTTRGPYTQYF. The V call is TRBV2, the J call TRBJ2-3; either TRBD1 or TRBD2 may fit D (5 bases each). The CDR3 totals 13 residues. V lost 7 bases to trimming and J lost 7 bases, with 15 bases between them. Per the germline V gene, CDR1 is SNHLY and CDR2 is FYNNEI.

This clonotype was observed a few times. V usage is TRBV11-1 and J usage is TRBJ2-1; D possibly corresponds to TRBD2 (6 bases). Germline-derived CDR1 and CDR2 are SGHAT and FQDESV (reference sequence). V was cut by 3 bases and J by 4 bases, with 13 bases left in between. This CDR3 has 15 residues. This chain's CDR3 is CASSLGGLVYNEQFF. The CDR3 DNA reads TGTGCCAGCAGCTTGGGAGGTCTGGTATACAATGAGCAGTTCTTC.

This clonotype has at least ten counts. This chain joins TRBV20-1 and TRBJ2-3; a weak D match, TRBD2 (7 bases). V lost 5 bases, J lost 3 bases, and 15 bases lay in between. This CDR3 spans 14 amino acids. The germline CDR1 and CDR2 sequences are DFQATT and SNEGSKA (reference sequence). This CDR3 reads CSASGGLWTDTQYF. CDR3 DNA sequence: TGCAGTGCTTCCGGGGGGCTTTGGACAGATACGCAGTATTTT.

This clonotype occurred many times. CDR3 protein: CASSQDFAGGANYEQYF. CDR3 bases: TGCGCCAGCAGCCAAGACTTTGCAGGGGGCGCGAACTACGAGCAGTACTTC. The chain recombines TRBV4-3 with TRBJ2-7; 8 bases fit TRBD1. The CDR3 spans 17 residues. V shed 0 bases, J shed 3 bases, and the junction held 10 bases outside the gene matches. CDR1 and CDR2 from the germline V gene are LGHNA and YSLEER.

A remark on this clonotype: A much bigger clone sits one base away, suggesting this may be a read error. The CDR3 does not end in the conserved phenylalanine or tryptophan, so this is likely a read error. For the CDR3, the DNA is TGTGCCAGCAGTAAAGGACAGCTTGAAGCTTTCCTT. It yields the protein CASSKGQLEAFL. The rearrangement uses TRBV28 and TRBJ1-1; maybe TRBD1 (6 bases). This CDR3 comprises 12 residues. V shed 5 bases and J shed 7 bases, with 11 bases lying between them. Per the germline V gene, CDR1 is MDHEN and CDR2 is SYDVKM.

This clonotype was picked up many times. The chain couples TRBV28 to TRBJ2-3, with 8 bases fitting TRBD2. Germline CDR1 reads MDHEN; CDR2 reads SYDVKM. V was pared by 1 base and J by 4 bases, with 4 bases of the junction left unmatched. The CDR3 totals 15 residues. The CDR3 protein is CASSLYGRAPDTQYF. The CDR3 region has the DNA TGTGCCAGCAGTTTATACGGGAGGGCCCCAGATACGCAGTATTTT.

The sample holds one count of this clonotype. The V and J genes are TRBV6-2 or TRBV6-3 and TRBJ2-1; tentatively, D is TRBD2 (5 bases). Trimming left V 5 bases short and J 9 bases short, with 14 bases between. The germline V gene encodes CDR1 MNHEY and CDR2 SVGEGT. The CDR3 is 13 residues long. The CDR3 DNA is TGTGCCAGCAGTCCCGGGCCGGGGAGTGAGCAGTTCTTC. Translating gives CASSPGPGSEQFF.

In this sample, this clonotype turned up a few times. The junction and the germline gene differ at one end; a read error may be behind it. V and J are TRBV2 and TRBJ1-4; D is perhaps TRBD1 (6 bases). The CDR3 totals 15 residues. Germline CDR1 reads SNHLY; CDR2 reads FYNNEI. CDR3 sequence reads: CASSPQTGLNEKLVF. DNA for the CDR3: TGTGCCAGCAGTCCACAAACAGGGCTTAATGAAAAACTGGTTTTT.

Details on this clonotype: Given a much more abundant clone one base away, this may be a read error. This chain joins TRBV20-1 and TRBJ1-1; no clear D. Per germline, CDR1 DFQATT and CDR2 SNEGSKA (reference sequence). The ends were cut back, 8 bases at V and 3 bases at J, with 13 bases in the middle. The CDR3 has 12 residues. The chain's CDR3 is CSSQPRDTEAFF. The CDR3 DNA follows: TGCAGTTCGCAACCAAGGGACACTGAAGCTTTCTTT.

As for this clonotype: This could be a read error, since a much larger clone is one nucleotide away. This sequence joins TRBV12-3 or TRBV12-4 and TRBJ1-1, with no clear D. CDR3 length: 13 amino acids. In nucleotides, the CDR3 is TGTGCCAGCAGTCCCGGCCGGCGGGCTGAAACTTTCTTT. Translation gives CASSPGRRAETFF.

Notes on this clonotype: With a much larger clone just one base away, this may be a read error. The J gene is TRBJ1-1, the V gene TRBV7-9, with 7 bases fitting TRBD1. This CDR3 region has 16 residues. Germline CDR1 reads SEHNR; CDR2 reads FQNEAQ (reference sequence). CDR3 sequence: CASSSGTAIMNTEASF. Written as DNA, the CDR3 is TGTGCCAGCAGCAGTGGGACAGCAATCATGAACACTGAAGCTTCCTTT.